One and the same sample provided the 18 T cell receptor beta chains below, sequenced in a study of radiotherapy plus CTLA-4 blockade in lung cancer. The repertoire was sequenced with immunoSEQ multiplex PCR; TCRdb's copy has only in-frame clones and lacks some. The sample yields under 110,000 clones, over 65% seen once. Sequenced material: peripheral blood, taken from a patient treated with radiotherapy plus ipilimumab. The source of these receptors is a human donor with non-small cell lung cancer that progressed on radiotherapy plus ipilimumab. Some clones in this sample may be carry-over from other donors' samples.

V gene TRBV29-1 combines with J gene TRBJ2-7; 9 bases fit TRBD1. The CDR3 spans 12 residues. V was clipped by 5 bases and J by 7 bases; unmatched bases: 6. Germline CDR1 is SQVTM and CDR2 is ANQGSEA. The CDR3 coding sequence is TGCAGCGTTATAAACAGGGGGCGAGAGCAGTACTTC. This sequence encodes CSVINRGREQYF.

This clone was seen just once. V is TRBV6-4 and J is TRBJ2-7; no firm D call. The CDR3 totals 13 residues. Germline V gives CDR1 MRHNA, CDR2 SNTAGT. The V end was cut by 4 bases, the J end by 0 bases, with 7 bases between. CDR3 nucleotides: TGTGCCAGCAGTGCACGACACTCCTACGAGCAGTACTTC. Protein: CASSARHSYEQYF.

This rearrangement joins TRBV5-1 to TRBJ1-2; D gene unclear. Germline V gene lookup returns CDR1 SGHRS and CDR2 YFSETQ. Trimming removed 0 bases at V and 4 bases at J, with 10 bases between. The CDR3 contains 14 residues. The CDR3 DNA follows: TGCGCCAGCAGCTTGGTCTCCCGAGGCTATGGCTACACCTTC. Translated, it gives CASSLVSRGYGYTF.

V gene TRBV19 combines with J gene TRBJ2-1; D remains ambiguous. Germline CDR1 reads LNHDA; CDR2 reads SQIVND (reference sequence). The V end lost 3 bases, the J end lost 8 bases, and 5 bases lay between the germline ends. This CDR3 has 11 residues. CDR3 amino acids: CASSIFHEQFF. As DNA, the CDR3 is TGTGCCAGTAGTATTTTCCATGAGCAGTTCTTC.

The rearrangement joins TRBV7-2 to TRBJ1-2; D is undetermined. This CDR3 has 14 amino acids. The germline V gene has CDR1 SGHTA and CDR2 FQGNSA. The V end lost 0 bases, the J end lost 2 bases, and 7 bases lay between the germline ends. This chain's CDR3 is CASSLAVVNYGYTF. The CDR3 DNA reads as TGTGCCAGCAGCTTAGCGGTGGTAAACTATGGCTACACCTTC.

This CDR3 reads CASSQGGRYGYTF. The CDR3 coding sequence is TGTGCCAGCAGCCAAGGGGGGAGGTATGGCTACACCTTC. The chain recombines TRBV4-2 with TRBJ1-2; a weak D match, TRBD1 (5 bases). The germline gives CDR1 LGHNA, CDR2 YNFKEQ. Trimming removed 1 base at V and 5 bases at J, with 8 bases between. This CDR3 comprises 13 residues.

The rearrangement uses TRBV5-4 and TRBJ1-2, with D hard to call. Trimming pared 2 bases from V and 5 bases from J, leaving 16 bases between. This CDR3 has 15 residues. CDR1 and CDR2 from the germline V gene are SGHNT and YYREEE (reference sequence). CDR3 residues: CASSFNGRPDYGYTF. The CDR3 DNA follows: TGTGCCAGCAGCTTTAATGGGCGGCCTGATTATGGCTACACCTTC. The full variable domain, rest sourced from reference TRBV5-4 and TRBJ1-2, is ETGVTQSPTHLIKTRGQQVTLRCSSQSGHNTVSWYQQALGQGPQFIFQYYREEENGRGNFPPRFSGLQFPNYSSELNVNALELDDSALYLCASSFNGRPDYGYTFGSGTRLTVV.

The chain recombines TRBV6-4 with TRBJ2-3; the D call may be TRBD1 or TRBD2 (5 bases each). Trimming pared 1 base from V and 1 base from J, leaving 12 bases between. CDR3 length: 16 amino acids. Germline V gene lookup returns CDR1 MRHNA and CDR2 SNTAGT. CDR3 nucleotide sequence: TGTGCCAGCAGTGACTTTGGGGACGGGGGCACAGATACGCAGTATTTT. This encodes CASSDFGDGGTDTQYF.

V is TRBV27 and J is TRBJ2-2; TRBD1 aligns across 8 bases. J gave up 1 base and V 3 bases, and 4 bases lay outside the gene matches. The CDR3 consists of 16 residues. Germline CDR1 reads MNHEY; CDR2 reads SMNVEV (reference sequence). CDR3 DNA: TGTGCCAGCAGTTTTGACAGGGGTCAGAACACCGGGGAGCTGTTTTTT. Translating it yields CASSFDRGQNTGELFF.

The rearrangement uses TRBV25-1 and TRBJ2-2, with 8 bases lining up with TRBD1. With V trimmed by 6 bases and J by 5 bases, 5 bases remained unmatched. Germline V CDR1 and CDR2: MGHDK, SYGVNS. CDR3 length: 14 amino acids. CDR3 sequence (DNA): TGTGCCAGCAGCAAGGGACAGGCGACCGGGGAGCTGTTTTTT. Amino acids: CASSKGQATGELFF.

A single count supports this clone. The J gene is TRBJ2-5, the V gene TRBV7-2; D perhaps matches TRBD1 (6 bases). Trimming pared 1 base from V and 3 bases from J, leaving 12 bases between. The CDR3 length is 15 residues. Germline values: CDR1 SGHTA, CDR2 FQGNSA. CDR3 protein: CASSLGGGAEETQYF. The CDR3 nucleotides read TGTGCCAGCAGCTTAGGAGGGGGTGCCGAAGAGACCCAGTACTTC.

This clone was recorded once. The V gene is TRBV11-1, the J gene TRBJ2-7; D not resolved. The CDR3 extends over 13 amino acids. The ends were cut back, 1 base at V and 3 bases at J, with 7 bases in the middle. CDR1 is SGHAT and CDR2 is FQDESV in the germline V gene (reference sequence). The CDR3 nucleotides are TGTGCCAGCAGCTTAGGGCTAAACTACGAGCAGTACTTC. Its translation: CASSLGLNYEQYF.

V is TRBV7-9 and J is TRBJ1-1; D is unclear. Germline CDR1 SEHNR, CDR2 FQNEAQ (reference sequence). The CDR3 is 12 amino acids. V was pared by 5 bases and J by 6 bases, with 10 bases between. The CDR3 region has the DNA TGTGCCAGCAGCCGAGAAGGGCCTGAAGCTTTCTTT. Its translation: CASSREGPEAFF.

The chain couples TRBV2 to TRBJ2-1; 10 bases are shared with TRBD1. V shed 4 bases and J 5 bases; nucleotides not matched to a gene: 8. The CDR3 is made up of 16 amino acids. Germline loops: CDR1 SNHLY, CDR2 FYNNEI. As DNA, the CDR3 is TGTGCCAGCAGTGTACCTGGGACAGGGGTAAACAATGAGCAGTTCTTC. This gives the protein CASSVPGTGVNNEQFF.

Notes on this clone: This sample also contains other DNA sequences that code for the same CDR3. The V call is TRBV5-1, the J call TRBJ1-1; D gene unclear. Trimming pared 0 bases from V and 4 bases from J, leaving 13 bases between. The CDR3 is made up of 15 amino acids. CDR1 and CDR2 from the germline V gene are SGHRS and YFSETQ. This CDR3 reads CASSLEVGGITEAFF. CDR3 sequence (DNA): TGCGCCAGCAGCTTGGAGGTTGGAGGGATCACTGAAGCTTTCTTT.

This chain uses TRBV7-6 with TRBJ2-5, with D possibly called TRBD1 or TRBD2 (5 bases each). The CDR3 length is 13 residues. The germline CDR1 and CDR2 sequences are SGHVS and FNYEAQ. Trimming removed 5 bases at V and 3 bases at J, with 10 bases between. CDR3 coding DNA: TGTGCCAGCAGCGAGGGGCCGGAAGAGACCCAGTACTTC. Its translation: CASSEGPEETQYF.

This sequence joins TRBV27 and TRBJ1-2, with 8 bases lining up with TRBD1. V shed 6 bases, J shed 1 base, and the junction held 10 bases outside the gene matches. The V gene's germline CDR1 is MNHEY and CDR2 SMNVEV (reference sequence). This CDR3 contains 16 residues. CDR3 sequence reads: CASRPLTGAHNYGYTF. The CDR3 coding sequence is TGTGCCAGCAGACCGTTGACAGGGGCCCATAACTATGGCTACACCTTC.

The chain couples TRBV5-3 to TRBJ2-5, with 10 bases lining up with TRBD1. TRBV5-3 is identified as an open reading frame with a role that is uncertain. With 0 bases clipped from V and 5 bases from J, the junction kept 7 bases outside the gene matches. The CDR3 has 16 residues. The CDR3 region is CARSLGRQGAWETQYF. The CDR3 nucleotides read TGTGCCAGAAGCTTGGGACGACAGGGGGCCTGGGAGACCCAGTACTTC.